This entry features one T cell receptor beta chain sequence. This sample was included in a study of blood T cell repertoires in COVID-19. Background on the study: Researchers got acute and convalescent COVID-19 samples from the United States, Italy and Spain.

V was pared by 5 bases and J by 4 bases, with 15 bases between. The CDR3 contains 15 residues. CDR1 and CDR2 (germline): LGHDT, YNNKEL (reference sequence). Assay used: immunoSEQ multiplex PCR; TCRdb lists only in-frame clones, some missing. This table has 270,000 or so clones, more than 75% appearing once. The chain joins TRBV3-1 (or the pseudogene TRBV3-2) to TRBJ2-1, with D perhaps TRBD1 (6 bases). The TCR sequence derives from a woman between 18 and 30 years old who had recovered from COVID-19. Material: PBMCs or T cells enriched from blood (not recorded which). The DNA for the CDR3 is TGTGCCAGCAGCGGAAACAGGGTAGAGTACAATGAGCAGTTCTTC. Translation gives CASSGNRVEYNEQFF.